Following are 25 T cell receptor beta chains from one sample sequenced in a study of identical twins. TCRdb independently ran MiXCR on the 5' RACE reads; one entry per CDR3 protein. The data contain approximately 500,000 distinct CDR3 sequences, approximately 16% of them singletons. The same sample was also studied in work on yellow fever vaccine responses in identical twins.

The specimen sequenced was CD4+ T cells sorted from blood. The origin of the receptors is a woman aged 18-35 years in good health.

This clonotype was seen a handful of times. The chain joins TRBV12-3 or TRBV12-4 to TRBJ1-2, with D tentatively TRBD1 (6 bases). The length of the CDR3 is 12 residues. V was shortened by 6 bases and J by 5 bases, with 10 bases between the two germline ends. The CDR3 region is CASSRDKYGYTF. CDR3 in DNA: TGTGCCAGCAGCCGGGACAAGTATGGCTACACCTTC.

This clonotype was counted between two and nine times. The chain recombines TRBV15 with TRBJ2-5; no clear D gene. This CDR3 comprises 14 residues. The V gene's germline CDR1 is LNHNV and CDR2 YYDKDF (reference sequence). The ends were cut back, 0 bases at V and 1 base at J, with 6 bases in the middle. The CDR3 protein is CATSRDRSQETQYF. CDR3 bases: TGTGCCACCAGCAGAGACCGGTCCCAAGAGACCCAGTACTTC.

This rearrangement joins TRBV5-6 to TRBJ1-5; no clear D. V was pared by 1 base and J by 0 bases, with 8 bases between. Germline assignment: CDR1 SGHDT and CDR2 YYEEEE. CDR3 length: 15 residues. The DNA of the CDR3 is TGTGCCAGCAGCTTGCGGAGAATTAGCAATCAGCCCCAGCATTTT. It codes for CASSLRRISNQPQHF.

This clonotype was observed a few times. The J gene is TRBJ2-6, the V gene TRBV29-1; D remains ambiguous. Trimming cost V 4 bases and J 2 bases, with 12 bases left between them. CDR1 SQVTM and CDR2 ANQGSEA come from the germline V gene. The CDR3 has 15 amino acids. CDR3 nucleotides: TGCAGCGTTGTAGGGCAGGCGGCTGGGGCCAACGTCCTGACTTTC. The encoded protein is CSVVGQAAGANVLTF. The complete variable domain, with remaining parts taken from reference TRBV29-1 and TRBJ2-6, reads SAVISQKPSRDICQRGTSLTIQCQVDSQVTMMFWYRQQPGQSLTLIATANQGSEATYESGFVIDKFPISRPNLTFSTLTVSNMSPEDSSIYLCSVVGQAAGANVLTFGAGSRLTVL.

As for this clonotype: The junction shows a germline mismatch at one end, possibly a read error. The chain recombines TRBV7-3 with TRBJ2-2, with D perhaps matching TRBD2 (5 bases). The CDR3 length is 15 residues. Germline lookup yields CDR1 SGHTA and CDR2 FQGTGA. The CDR3 loop reads CASSLTYDSTGELLF. CDR3 nucleotides: TGTGCCAGCAGCTTAACCTACGATAGCACCGGGGAGCTGCTTTTT.

This rearrangement joins TRBV7-9 to TRBJ2-7, with TRBD2 identical over 8 bases. CDR1 and CDR2 (germline): SEHNR, FQNEAQ (reference sequence). With 5 bases clipped from V and 0 bases from J, the junction kept 9 bases outside the gene matches. This CDR3 region has 16 residues. The chain's CDR3 is CASSPTASGRSYEQYF. The CDR3 DNA is TGTGCCAGCAGCCCAACGGCTAGCGGGCGCTCCTACGAGCAGTACTTC. Combining the CDR3 with reference TRBV7-9 and TRBJ2-7 gives the whole variable domain DTGVSQNPRHKITKRGQNVTFRCDPISEHNRLYWYRQTLGQGPEFLTYFQNEAQLEKSRLLSDRFSAERPKGSFSTLEIQRTEQGDSAMYLCASSPTASGRSYEQYFGPGTRLTVT.

This clonotype was recorded a few times. The V call is TRBV6-5, the J call TRBJ2-4; TRBD2 might be the D (5 bases). The CDR3 runs to 19 residues. Germline V gene data show CDR1 as MNHEY and CDR2 as SVGAGI. V lost 2 bases to trimming and J lost 0 bases, with 20 bases between them. The CDR3 reads CASSYTRQDPNLAKNIQYF. The CDR3 DNA follows: TGTGCCAGCAGTTACACTAGGCAGGACCCGAATCTAGCCAAAAACATTCAGTACTTC.

This chain's CDR3 is CASCSTVNEQFF. In nucleotides, the CDR3 is TGTGCCAGCTGTTCTACGGTTAATGAGCAGTTCTTC. The chain carries TRBV25-1 and TRBJ2-1, with no clear D. Trimming took 8 bases from V and 7 from J, leaving 12 bases between them. Germline CDR1 and CDR2: MGHDK and SYGVNS. The CDR3 loop spans 12 amino acids.

This clonotype was found many times. This chain links TRBV5-1 with TRBJ2-1; 9 bases line up with TRBD1. This CDR3 is built from 16 residues. Germline CDR1 and CDR2: SGHRS and YFSETQ. Trimming took 3 bases from V and 6 from J; bases not matched to a gene: 10. CDR3 in DNA: TGCGCCAGCAGCTCCTCGGGGACAGGGCCCCCCAATGAGCAGTTCTTC. Amino acids: CASSSSGTGPPNEQFF.

The genes are TRBV2 and TRBJ1-1; TRBD1 aligns across 9 bases. The germline V gene has CDR1 SNHLY and CDR2 FYNNEI. V shed 7 bases and J 4 bases; nucleotides not matched to a gene: 7. The CDR3 runs 14 residues. The CDR3 region has the DNA TGTGCCAGCAAAACAGGGGGCTGGATCACTGAAGCTTTCTTT. Its protein is CASKTGGWITEAFF.

This clonotype was found many times. The chain employs TRBV4-1 and TRBJ2-3; D gene unclear. With 3 bases removed from V and 3 bases from J, the gap between germline ends came to 4 bases. The germline gives CDR1 MGHRA, CDR2 YSYEKL. This CDR3 spans 12 amino acids. CDR3 coding DNA: TGCGCCAGCAGCCATCAGACAGATACGCAGTATTTT. This encodes CASSHQTDTQYF.

The chain is built from TRBV12-3 or TRBV12-4 and TRBJ2-6; D call uncertain. CDR3 length: 17 residues. The V end was cut by 6 bases, the J end by 0 bases, with 15 bases between. The CDR3 loop is CASSNRELLSGANVLTF. The DNA of the CDR3 is TGTGCCAGCAGCAACAGAGAGCTTCTCTCTGGGGCCAACGTCCTGACTTTC.

The chain carries TRBV20-1 and TRBJ2-5; D may be TRBD1 (8 bases). The CDR3 is made up of 13 amino acids. Looked up from germline, CDR1 is DFQATT and CDR2 is SNEGSKA (reference sequence). The germline V and J ends were trimmed by 5 bases and 6 bases, with 16 bases remaining between them. DNA of the CDR3: TGCAGTGCTGAAACAGGGGGGGGAAAGACCCAGTACTTC. This gives the protein CSAETGGGKTQYF.

This clonotype has a handful of counts. The chain is built from TRBV4-1 and TRBJ1-5; D remains unclear. CDR1 is MGHRA and CDR2 is YSYEKL in the germline V gene. The CDR3 runs 13 residues. The germline V and J ends were trimmed by 0 bases and 4 bases, with 4 bases remaining between them. The CDR3 DNA is TGCGCCAGCAGCCAAGAGAGAAATCAGCCCCAGCATTTT. It specifies CASSQERNQPQHF.

This sequence joins TRBV6-5 and TRBJ2-7, with D possibly being TRBD1 (6 bases). V was shortened by 0 bases and J by 4 bases, with 13 bases between the two germline ends. Germline values: CDR1 MNHEY, CDR2 SVGAGI. This CDR3 contains 15 residues. The CDR3 sequence is CASSYSQLGGYEQYV. The CDR3 nucleotides read TGTGCCAGCAGTTACTCTCAATTAGGGGGATACGAGCAGTACGTC.

The DNA of the CDR3 is TGTGCCACAGTACGGGAGGGGATTTTCAATGAGCAGTTCTTC. This translates into CATVREGIFNEQFF. The chain joins TRBV13 to TRBJ2-1; 8 bases fit TRBD2. Trimming took 10 bases from V and 6 from J; bases not matched to a gene: 11. Looked up from germline, CDR1 is PRHDT and CDR2 is FYEKMQ (reference sequence). The CDR3 spans 14 residues.

The chain joins TRBV14 to TRBJ2-5; tentatively, D is TRBD2 (6 bases). The CDR3 is 12 residues long. V lost 1 base, J lost 7 bases, and 7 bases lay in between. Germline V gene data show CDR1 as SGHDN and CDR2 as FVKESK. CDR3: CASSQGRGTQYF. As DNA, the CDR3 is TGTGCCAGCAGCCAAGGGAGGGGGACCCAGTACTTC.

This clonotype appeared once. This chain links TRBV20-1 with TRBJ2-1; tentatively, D is TRBD2 (5 bases). This CDR3 comprises 13 residues. V was cut by 5 bases and J by 3 bases, with 11 bases left in between. Per germline, CDR1 DFQATT and CDR2 SNEGSKA (reference sequence). Here the CDR3 reads CSASGINYNEQFF. The CDR3 DNA reads TGCAGTGCTTCCGGGATTAACTACAATGAGCAGTTCTTC.

This clonotype was seen more than once but under ten times. CDR3 bases: TGCGCCAGCAGCTTGGATTACCCCTACAATGAGCAGTTCTTC. It specifies CASSLDYPYNEQFF. This sequence joins TRBV5-1 and TRBJ2-1, with D unresolved. The germline V gene has CDR1 SGHRS and CDR2 YFSETQ. CDR3 length: 14 amino acids. The ends were cut back, 0 bases at V and 2 bases at J, with 6 bases in the middle. The full variable domain, in which reference TRBV5-1 and TRBJ2-1 provide the parts outside the CDR3, is KAGVTQTPRYLIKTRGQQVTLSCSPISGHRSVSWYQQTPGQGLQFLFEYFSETQRNKGNFPGRFSGRQFSNSRSEMNVSTLELGDSALYLCASSLDYPYNEQFFGPGTRLTVL.

The chain combines TRBV2 with TRBJ2-7; unclear D gene. From germline, CDR1 is SNHLY and CDR2 FYNNEI. The CDR3 contains 16 residues. The V end lost 5 bases, the J end lost 2 bases, and 19 bases lay between the germline ends. The CDR3 DNA reads TGTGCCAGCAGTAACCCGCGCGCGTTTCTACCCTACGAGCAGTACGTC. Protein sequence: CASSNPRAFLPYEQYV.

V and J are TRBV10-3 and TRBJ1-1; a possible D gene is TRBD1 (6 bases). Germline CDR1 is ENHRY and CDR2 is SYGVKD. V gave up 4 bases and J gave up 4 bases, with 13 bases separating them. The length of the CDR3 is 14 residues. As DNA, the CDR3 is TGTGCCATCAGTGCCGGACTAGGGGGCACTGAAGCTTTCTTT. Its translation is CAISAGLGGTEAFF.

V gene TRBV24-1 combines with J gene TRBJ2-1, with 10 bases identical to TRBD2. V gave up 5 bases and J gave up 0 bases; unmatched junction bases: 6. The CDR3 is 17 amino acids. Looked up from germline, CDR1 is KGHDR and CDR2 is SFDVKD. CDR3 nucleotides: TGTGCCACCAGTGCCCTAGCGGGGGTGAGCTCCTACAATGAGCAGTTCTTC. Protein sequence: CATSALAGVSSYNEQFF.

This chain joins TRBV2 and TRBJ2-2; TRBD1 matches 7 bases. The V and J ends lost 4 bases and 2 bases, in that order; junction bases with no gene match: 7. The CDR3 length is 16 residues. The V gene's germline CDR1 is SNHLY and CDR2 FYNNEI. CDR3 sequence reads: CASSGQGTPNTGELFF. The CDR3 DNA reads TGTGCCAGCAGTGGACAGGGCACCCCTAACACCGGGGAGCTGTTTTTT.

The chain carries TRBV15 and TRBJ2-1; D unclear. Germline V gives CDR1 LNHNV, CDR2 YYDKDF (reference sequence). The CDR3 consists of 15 residues. Trimming removed 0 bases from V and 6 bases from J, with 12 bases in between. The chain's CDR3 is CATSRDSRFSNEQFF. The CDR3, as DNA: TGTGCCACCAGCAGAGATTCTCGGTTCTCCAATGAGCAGTTCTTC.

This clonotype was counted ten times or more. V and J are TRBV9 and TRBJ2-4; D perhaps matches TRBD2 (6 bases). This CDR3 contains 17 residues. Trimming pared 3 bases from V and 7 bases from J, leaving 23 bases between. The germline gives CDR1 SGDLS, CDR2 YYNGEE. The CDR3 sequence: CASSAFHSGPGGNIQYF. CDR3 coding DNA: TGTGCCAGCAGCGCTTTTCACTCAGGGCCTGGGGGGAACATTCAGTACTTC. Supplemented by reference TRBV9 and TRBJ2-4, the full variable domain reads DSGVTQTPKHLITATGQRVTLRCSPRSGDLSVYWYQQSLDQGLQFLIQYYNGEERAKGNILERFSAQQFPDLHSELNLSSLELGDSALYFCASSAFHSGPGGNIQYFGAGTRLSVL.